This is a list of T cell receptor beta chains from one sample in a study of regulatory T cells in long-lasting Graves disease. TCRdb passed the multiplex PCR reads through MiXCR, listing each CDR3 protein once. The table lists around 460,000 distinct CDR3 sequences, roughly 22% of them singletons. Material: peripheral blood mononuclear cells (PBMCs), obtained when the disease was refractory, from a patient treated with antithyroid drugs. The receptor set was obtained from a female donor with Graves disease. Both conserved end residues are part of each CDR3. A D gene is named only where the DNA matches it firmly. Clone size, where shown, is once, few, many, or a class for clones that have expanded.

TRBD1,TRBJ1-5,TRBV14,few,TGTGCCAGCCAAGGGCACCGGACAGGGGGCATTCAGCCCCAGCATTTT,CASQGHRTGGIQPQHF
-,TRBJ2-7,TRBV27,many,TGTGCCAGCGGAATTGGTGGCAGCTCCTACGAGCAGTACTTC,CASGIGGSSYEQYF
-,TRBJ2-7,TRBV28,many,TGTGCCAGCAGTCCCACTCCAAGAGGGGACGAGCAGTACTTC,CASSPTPRGDEQYF
-,TRBJ1-2,TRBV7-2,many,TGTGCCAGCAGTAACGCAGGGACAAACTATGGCTACACCTTC,CASSNAGTNYGYTF
TRBD1,TRBJ2-2,TRBV5-1,-,TGCGCCAGCAGCTTACAGGGGCACGGGACCGGGGAGCTGTTTTTT,CASSLQGHGTGELFF
TRBD1,TRBJ1-1,TRBV6-1,few,TGTGCCAGCAGGGACAGGAACATAATTGAAGCTTTCTTT,CASRDRNIIEAFF
-,TRBJ1-1,TRBV9,-,TGCGCCAGCAGCCACCCCGTCTCCGGAACGAGGACTGAAGCTTTCTTT,CASSHPVSGTRTEAFF
TRBD1,TRBJ1-1,TRBV19,-,TGTGCCAGTAGTACCAACAGGGGAGTGAACACTGAAGCTTTCTTT,CASSTNRGVNTEAFF
-,TRBJ1-2,TRBV19,-,TGTGCCAGTAGTGCCCCGGGACAATGGCGATCAGCAAGAGAAAATGGCTACACCTTC,CASSAPGQWRSARENGYTF
-,TRBJ2-7,TRBV18,-,TGTGCCAGCTCACCACTGACCAACCGGTACGAGCAGTACTTC,CASSPLTNRYEQYF
-,TRBJ2-2,TRBV20-1,-,TGCAGTGCCTCGACGGCGGTGGGCGGGGAGCTGTTTTTT,CSASTAVGGELFF
-,TRBJ1-3,TRBV9,-,TGTGCCAGCAGCGTTTCTACAGCTATCTCTGGAAACACCATATATTTT,CASSVSTAISGNTIYF
-,TRBJ1-4,TRBV19,many,TGTGCCAGTAGTCTCCGGGACACCTACTCCGCAACTAATGAAAAACTGTTTTTT,CASSLRDTYSATNEKLFF
TRBD2,TRBJ2-7,TRBV7-2,few,TGTGCCAGCAGCCCAGCGGGAGGGCTATACGAGCAGTACTTC,CASSPAGGLYEQYF
TRBD1,TRBJ2-7,TRBV28,many,TGTGCCAGCAGTGGACCGGGACAGGGCTACGAGCAGTACTTC,CASSGPGQGYEQYF
TRBD1,TRBJ1-4,TRBV29-1,-,TGCAGCGTTAAGGGGACAGGGCTTAATGAAAAACTGTTTTTT,CSVKGTGLNEKLFF
TRBD2,TRBJ2-3,TRBV2,-,TGTGCCATCCTATCGGGACTAGCGGGACCCACAGATACGCAGTATTTT,CAILSGLAGPTDTQYF
TRBD1,TRBJ1-2,TRBV6-1,few,TGTGCCAGCAGTGCCGGGACAGAACAAGGATATGGCTACACCTTC,CASSAGTEQGYGYTF